This TCR beta chain originates from a study of blood T cells in healthy people across ages (dated by TCRdb to about 2015). Background for the entire study: In model experiments, template switching captured roughly one uniquely barcoded TCR beta cDNA molecule for every two T cells. Using deep sequencing normalized with unique cDNA molecular identifiers, the study measured how TCR beta repertoire diversity changes with age. Donors were grouped into four age groups: young (average approximately 16 years), middle-aged (39), aged (roughly 62) and long-lived (approximately 82). The study analyzed two additional independent replicas of 1 million unique cDNA reads from the same blood draw for two donors, one aged 18 to 29 and one aged 80 or older. Study-wide conclusions, independent of this receptor: The CMV infection status of donors was not known, potentially confounding age-related changes in expanded clonotypes. As age increased, observed TCR beta diversity per million T cells dropped in a roughly linear way, and a significant reduction was already evident by age 40. Estimates of total diversity from one million sequenced T cells were regarded as lower bounds and underestimates. Compared with the aged group, the long-lived group had more naive CD4+ T cells, fewer expanded clones and increased TCR diversity, suggesting age selection. Observed TCR beta diversity correlated strongly with the percentage of naive T cells measured by flow cytometry. Bulk unsorted PBMC profiling prevented conclusive comparison of naive and antigen-experienced compartments.

The library was made by 5' RACE. Sequenced using an Illumina HiSeq 2500. The second PCR ran for about 6 to 12 cycles and used a J-beta primer mix along with a sample-barcoded 5' primer. A unique molecular identifier was introduced onto each TCR beta cDNA molecule by a template-switch 5' adaptor carrying 12 random nucleotides. At least 2.5 million CDR3-containing paired-end reads were obtained from each sample. First-strand cDNA was synthesized from all RNA with the Mint cDNA synthesis kit, primed by a TRBC-specific oligonucleotide. Following uracil-DNA glycosylase treatment, a first 18-cycle PCR with universal primers M1SS and BC2_uni_R was performed on all cDNA. On the study's bioinformatics: For normalization, 1 million high-quality reads, each with a distinct molecular identifier, were randomly selected from each sample. Reads with shared molecular identifiers were discarded instead of being binned into consensus sequences. MiTCR, run with a Q25 quality threshold and the strictest error-elimination algorithm, handled CDR3 identification, clonotype clustering and error correction. A nonparametric unseen species model with Euler transformation was used to estimate a lower bound on total TCR beta diversity. TCRdb ran its own pipeline on the public reads, namely fastp trimming at Q25 and MiXCR clone calling, and kept in-frame beta chains. Entries are consolidated by CDR3 protein sequence, retaining the most common genes and DNA. The V and J calls reflect TCRdb's pipeline rather than the authors' work. The sample yields around 1,000,000 distinct CDR3 sequences; around 27% were counted once. Approximately 0.71% of the sample lies in the top ten.

This clonotype was seen a few times. No cognate antigen has been identified for it. Within one base of it there is no much larger clone, and no base qualities were kept. Systemically healthy Caucasian individuals from Russia, 39 in total and aged about 6 to 100 years, were included as donors. Each donor gave approximately 9.4 milliliters of peripheral blood, drawn into EDTA-treated Vacutainer tubes. Ficoll-Paque density-gradient centrifugation was used to isolate PBMCs, with at least 6.5 million per sample. Trizol reagent was used to extract total RNA from the PBMCs, yielding at least 5 micrograms per sample. Naive CD45RAhigh/CD27high T cell percentages were measured by flow cytometry on a PBMC aliquot from every donor. Per the germline V gene, SQVTM is the CDR1 and ANQGSEA is the CDR2. Its CDR3 holds 12 amino acids, cysteine through phenylalanine. The read is trimmed to its CDR3 DNA, 36 bases read in frame from base 1. V gives up 6 bases and J gives up 0 bases, and the segment between their germline ends measures 8 bases.

These data were also reused for a study on T cells of mothers and their children. Looking at the second paper: The donors were nine systemically healthy Caucasian individuals, made up of three mothers and their six children. cDNA synthesis consumed the entire amount of extracted RNA, loaded at around 1.4 ug RNA in each 15 ul reaction. In the second PCR, the M1S primer added sample barcodes and 2-4 random nucleotides. Over 8 million TCR beta CDR3 reads came from each mother, compared with some 3 million reads from each child. TCR recombination output is similarly shaped by thymic selection in related and unrelated pairs, with a minor effect exerted by inherited differences. Related mother-child pairs always showed normalized repertoire overlap that was slightly higher than in unrelated mother-child pairs, though the difference was never significant. With a sensitivity of approximately 100 clones per million clonotypes, no persistent microchimeric T cell clones were detected. The study used deep NGS to compare TCR beta repertoires of mothers and children, seeking features distinguishing related mother-child pairs from unrelated individuals. Mothers averaged around 43 +/- 4 years of age and children averaged about 10 +/- 4 years. After adapter ligation with NEBNext reagents, the libraries were sequenced on Illumina HiSeq 2000 with 100+100 nt paired-end reads. To avoid cross-contamination, the mother libraries and the child libraries were prepared a month apart and sequenced in separate runs. Each donor had between 500,000 and 2,000,000 distinct TCR beta clonotypes identified. Naive TCR beta clonotypes were estimated from low-frequency clonotypes matched to each donor's FACS-determined naive share, without sorting.

This sequence originates from a girl aged 2 to 9 in good health. The sample consisted of blood. The sequence joins TRBV29-1 to TRBJ1-1, with no confidently assigned D gene. For the CDR3, the sequence is CSVANLNTEAFF. The DNA reads TGCAGCGTAGCTAACTTGAACACTGAAGCTTTCTTT.